These 20 T cell receptor beta chains came from one sample sequenced in a study of blood T cell repertoires in COVID-19. Clones were sequenced by immunoSEQ multiplex PCR, and TCRdb holds only the in-frame ones, with some missing. This sample has about 190,000 clones, with about four fifths found just once. Sample: peripheral blood. The source is a man in his fifties or sixties with acute or convalescent COVID-19.

This clone occurred once. The chain has TRBV9 and TRBJ1-2; D not certain. CDR1 is SGDLS, CDR2 YYNGEE, per germline. The CDR3 sequence is 16 residues long. The ends were cut back, 0 bases at V and 1 base at J, with 13 bases in the middle. The CDR3 sequence is CASSVEGRDFNYGYTF. Here the CDR3 DNA reads TGTGCCAGCAGCGTAGAAGGGAGAGATTTTAACTATGGCTACACCTTC.

The chain is built from TRBV7-2 and TRBJ2-3, with D hard to call. Trimming took off 3 bases at V and 0 bases at J, with 7 bases between the two ends. The CDR3 loop spans 14 amino acids. Per germline, CDR1 SGHTA and CDR2 FQGNSA. CDR3 sequence: CASSFGLSTDTQYF. CDR3 nucleotides: TGTGCCAGCAGCTTTGGGCTTAGCACAGATACGCAGTATTTT.

This sequence joins TRBV24-1 and TRBJ1-2; D not resolved. The CDR3 is 11 amino acids. V dropped 2 bases and J dropped 6 bases, with 3 bases sitting between them. Germline CDR1 reads KGHDR; CDR2 reads SFDVKD. In DNA, the CDR3 is TGTGCCACCAGTGATTCGGATGGCTACACCTTC. It is translated as CATSDSDGYTF.

The chain combines TRBV6-2 or TRBV6-3 with TRBJ2-1; the match to TRBD1 covers 7 bases. Unmatched junction bases numbered 3, after V lost 5 bases and J lost 5 bases. The CDR3 has 13 amino acids. Germline loops: CDR1 MNHEY, CDR2 SVGEGT. CDR3 bases: TGTGCCAGCAGTCTGGACAGGAACAATGAGCAGTTCTTC. It translates to CASSLDRNNEQFF.

The rearrangement links TRBV7-9 to TRBJ2-2; tentatively, D is TRBD2 (5 bases). V was pared by 4 bases and J by 4 bases, with 16 bases between. In germline, CDR1 is SEHNR, CDR2 FQNEAQ (reference sequence). CDR3 length: 16 residues. Here the CDR3 reads CASSSSSGKITGELFF. In nucleotides, the CDR3 is TGTGCCAGCAGCTCCTCATCCGGGAAAATCACCGGGGAGCTGTTTTTT.

The CDR3 region is CASSRGWGGGNQPQHF. DNA for the CDR3: TGTGCCAGCAGCCGAGGGTGGGGAGGAGGCAATCAGCCCCAGCATTTT. V is TRBV7-9 and J is TRBJ1-5; D gene unclear. CDR3 size: 16 residues. CDR1 SEHNR and CDR2 FQNEAQ come from the germline V gene (reference sequence). V lost 5 bases to trimming and J lost 2 bases, with 16 bases between them.

The gene calls are TRBV3-1 (or the pseudogene TRBV3-2) and TRBJ2-3, with TRBD2 identical over 10 bases. Losses at the gene ends were 3 bases for V and 6 bases for J; bases not matched to a gene: 15. The CDR3 has 18 residues. The V gene's germline CDR1 is LGHDT and CDR2 YNNKEL (reference sequence). This chain's CDR3 is CASSHGLEAGGRGDTQYF. As DNA, the CDR3 is TGTGCCAGCAGCCACGGTTTGGAAGCGGGAGGGCGAGGGGATACGCAGTATTTT.

This clone was recorded only once. The chain carries TRBV24-1 and TRBJ2-3; tentatively, D is TRBD1 (6 bases). This CDR3 region has 14 residues. V lost 5 bases and J 5 bases, leaving 13 bases between the germline ends. Germline V gene lookup returns CDR1 KGHDR and CDR2 SFDVKD. The CDR3 DNA reads as TGTGCCACCAGTGTCAGGGGAAGTCAAGATACGCAGTATTTT. Amino acid sequence: CATSVRGSQDTQYF.

Regarding this clone: Germline is not matched at one junction end, which may reflect a read error. The chain couples TRBV4-2 to TRBJ2-6; a possible D gene is TRBD2 (7 bases). This CDR3 has 18 amino acids. Germline V gene data show CDR1 as LGHNA and CDR2 as YNFKEQ. The CDR3 DNA sequence: TGTGCCAGCAGCCAAGAAGGGGGGGGATTCTCTGGAGCCAACGTCCTGACTTTC. Residues: CASSQEGGGFSGANVLTF.

This chain joins TRBV7-2 and TRBJ1-2; 7 positions match TRBD1. Unmatched junction bases numbered 10, after V lost 5 bases and J lost 7 bases. Germline lookup yields CDR1 SGHTA and CDR2 FQGNSA. This CDR3 contains 14 residues. CDR3 amino acids: CASSPQGKVGGYTF. CDR3 in DNA: TGTGCCAGCAGCCCACAGGGGAAGGTCGGTGGCTACACCTTC.

CDR3: CASTSRGQVSYEQYF. The CDR3 DNA is TGTGCCAGCACCTCACGCGGACAGGTCTCCTACGAGCAGTACTTC. The V and J genes are TRBV6-5 and TRBJ2-7, with TRBD1 matching 7 bases. The J segment lost 0 bases and the V segment lost 7 bases, leaving 9 bases of the junction unmatched. CDR1 is MNHEY, CDR2 SVGAGI, per germline. This CDR3 is built from 15 residues.

V is TRBV6-5 and J is TRBJ1-2; no clear D gene. V lost 0 bases, J lost 5 bases, and 10 bases lay in between. The CDR3 consists of 14 residues. Germline CDR1 and CDR2: MNHEY and SVGAGI. This CDR3 is CASSYSSLEYGYTF. The DNA of the CDR3 is TGTGCCAGCAGTTACTCGAGCCTTGAATATGGCTACACCTTC.

This clone was seen once. This chain uses TRBV14 with TRBJ1-1; D is possibly TRBD1 (6 bases). V lost 1 base, J lost 8 bases, and 11 bases lay in between. This CDR3 is 13 amino acids long. Germline assignment: CDR1 SGHDN and CDR2 FVKESK. The CDR3 bases are TGTGCCAGCAGCCAAGTATCAGGACAGGAAGCTTTCTTT. It encodes CASSQVSGQEAFF.

V is TRBV10-3 and J is TRBJ2-7; 10 bases are shared with TRBD2. This CDR3 has 14 residues. The V and J ends lost 7 bases and 5 bases, in that order; junction bases with no gene match: 8. Per the germline V gene, CDR1 is ENHRY and CDR2 is SYGVKD. This CDR3 is CAIKKAGGPNEQYF. The CDR3 bases are TGTGCCATCAAGAAAGCGGGAGGGCCCAACGAGCAGTACTTC.

This clone was seen more than once but under ten times. V gene TRBV6-6 combines with J gene TRBJ1-6; D gene unclear. This CDR3 has 14 amino acids. CDR1 is MNHNY, CDR2 SVGAGI, per germline (reference sequence). The V end was cut by 0 bases, the J end by 7 bases, with 7 bases between. CDR3 loop: CASSYSEDNSPLHF. CDR3 sequence (DNA): TGTGCCAGCAGTTACTCGGAGGACAATTCACCCCTCCACTTT.

The chain links TRBV7-9 to TRBJ1-5; no clear D gene. The V gene lost 0 bases and the J gene lost 4 bases, with 7 bases spanning the gap. From germline, CDR1 is SEHNR and CDR2 FQNEAQ (reference sequence). This CDR3 has 14 residues. This CDR3 reads CASSLAAHNQPQHF. CDR3 nucleotide sequence: TGTGCCAGCAGCTTAGCGGCCCATAATCAGCCCCAGCATTTT.

This chain links TRBV11-2 with TRBJ1-2; TRBD1 matches 8 bases. The V gene end was trimmed by 1 base and the J gene end by 7 bases; junction bases not matched to a gene: 14. The CDR3 totals 17 residues. CDR1 and CDR2 from the germline V gene are SGHAT and FQNNGV. This CDR3 is CASSLGPGGAGPGGYTF. The CDR3 coding sequence is TGTGCCAGCAGCTTAGGACCAGGGGGCGCCGGTCCAGGTGGCTACACCTTC.

This clone was counted between two and nine times. This rearrangement joins TRBV5-6 to TRBJ2-3; 7 bases are shared with TRBD1. V dropped 0 bases and J dropped 3; count of bases not matched to a gene: 4. The CDR3 has 15 amino acids. Germline-derived CDR1 and CDR2 are SGHDT and YYEEEE. As DNA, the CDR3 is TGTGCCAGCAGCTTGGGACAGGGCTTGACAGATACGCAGTATTTT. Translation: CASSLGQGLTDTQYF.

This clone was counted between two and nine times. The genes are TRBV28 and TRBJ1-5, with D possibly TRBD1 on 5 matching bases. Germline values: CDR1 MDHEN, CDR2 SYDVKM. The V end lost 6 bases, the J end lost 8 bases, and 11 bases lay between the germline ends. The CDR3 covers 12 residues. CDR3 nucleotide sequence: TGTGCCAGCAGCCAGGGTCGGGAGCCCCAGCATTTT. Amino acid sequence: CASSQGREPQHF.

The chain combines TRBV2 with TRBJ2-1; TRBD2 aligns across 10 bases. Trimming at V came to 6 bases and at J to 3 bases, leaving 11 bases not matched to a gene. The germline V gene has CDR1 SNHLY and CDR2 FYNNEI. The CDR3 contains 17 residues. As DNA, the CDR3 is TGTGCCAGCAGCCATACTCTAGCGGGAGTATACTACAATGAGCAGTTCTTC. This sequence encodes CASSHTLAGVYYNEQFF.